The sequence of this T cell receptor (beta chain) was determined in a study of radiation and T cells in renal cell carcinoma. The study's findings and limits: Without pretreatment biopsies, baseline tumor clonotype presence was undetermined. Top tumor clonotypes rose in blood 2 weeks post-radiation, then contracted.

As regards this clone: As yet, its antigen is unknown.

The V gene lost 4 bases and the J gene lost 2 bases, with 14 bases spanning the gap. Germline V CDR1 and CDR2: MDHEN, SYDVKM. This CDR3 spans 15 amino acids. This sample's time point: blood 2 weeks post-SBRT. Stated treatment: 15 Gy SBRT to primary tumor, nephrectomy 4 weeks later. The assay was immunoSEQ multiplex PCR, and TCRdb's table has in-frame clones only and misses some. This sample has under 150,000 clones, with about 81% found just once. This TCR derives from a woman aged 55-69 years with renal cell carcinoma. The input for sequencing was blood, taken from a patient whose treatment included radiotherapy and nephrectomy. The V call is TRBV28, the J call TRBJ1-2; D uncertain. CDR3 residues: CASSSGLGGNYGYTF. CDR3 DNA sequence: TGTGCCAGCAGTTCCGGCCTGGGAGGGAACTATGGCTACACCTTC.